The 7 T cell receptor beta chains presented below share a single source sample, sequenced in a study of blood T cell repertoires in COVID-19. Measured with immunoSEQ multiplex PCR; TCRdb has only the in-frame clones, and not every one. The sample has around 100,000 clones, more than 75% seen once. The material sequenced was peripheral blood. These receptors were taken from a human donor in a cohort sampled during active COVID-19.

The V gene is TRBV5-1, the J gene TRBJ2-1; possible D gene TRBD1, 5 bases. The CDR3 sequence is 12 residues long. Per germline, CDR1 SGHRS and CDR2 YFSETQ. Trimming shortened V by 4 bases and J by 6 bases, and 8 bases separated the two germline ends. The CDR3 nucleotides are TGCGCCAGCAGCGCTGACAGCAATGAGCAGTTCTTC. Protein sequence: CASSADSNEQFF.

The rearrangement uses TRBV5-6 and TRBJ1-2; tentative D call: TRBD1 (5 bases). Germline V gene data show CDR1 as SGHDT and CDR2 as YYEEEE. Trimming removed 0 bases at V and 8 bases at J, with 8 bases between. The CDR3 is 12 residues long. The CDR3 region is CASSLGGAGYTF. The CDR3 DNA reads TGTGCCAGCAGCTTGGGTGGGGCAGGCTACACCTTC.

This clone was detected only a few times. The rearrangement joins TRBV18 to TRBJ1-2; no reliable D call. CDR3 length: 13 amino acids. The germline V gene encodes CDR1 KGHSH and CDR2 LQKENI. The germline V and J ends were trimmed by 6 bases and 7 bases, with 15 bases remaining between them. CDR3: CASSLAMESGYTF. The DNA of the CDR3 is TGTGCCAGCTCCCTAGCTATGGAATCTGGCTACACCTTC.

The V and J genes are TRBV5-4 and TRBJ2-7; TRBD2 matches at 8 bases. V was clipped by 3 bases and J by 3 bases; unmatched bases: 8. This CDR3 is 15 amino acids long. From germline, CDR1 is SGHNT and CDR2 YYREEE (reference sequence). This chain's CDR3 is CASSWEGGGNYEQYF. The CDR3 DNA is TGTGCCAGCAGCTGGGAGGGCGGGGGGAACTACGAGCAGTACTTC.

In its sample, this clone was seen once. The CDR3 here is CASSLNRGLKAFF. In DNA form, the CDR3 reads TGTGCCAGCAGTTTAAACAGGGGGCTAAAAGCTTTCTTT. The V and J genes are TRBV6-5 and TRBJ1-1; 9 nucleotides match TRBD1. The junction had 6 bases not matched to a gene; V was cut back by 4 bases and J by 9 bases. This CDR3 is 13 amino acids long. Germline CDR1 MNHEY, CDR2 SVGAGI.

This clone was detected only once. As DNA, the CDR3 is TGCGCCAGCAGCGAGAGAGGGGGCGGGTACGGGGCGGAAAAACTGTTTTTT. It is translated as CASSERGGGYGAEKLFF. The rearrangement uses TRBV4-3 and TRBJ1-4; 7 bases map to TRBD1. There are 17 residues in the CDR3. The germline gives CDR1 LGHNA, CDR2 YSLEER. The V gene end was trimmed by 5 bases and the J gene end by 8 bases; junction bases not matched to a gene: 17.

The V and J genes are TRBV18 and TRBJ2-5; D possibly corresponds to TRBD1 (6 bases). The V gene lost 0 bases and the J gene lost 4 bases, with 9 bases spanning the gap. The CDR3 runs to 14 residues. In germline, CDR1 is KGHSH, CDR2 LQKENI. CDR3 protein: CASSPPVGGETQYF. CDR3 DNA: TGTGCCAGCTCACCACCGGTAGGGGGAGAGACCCAGTACTTC.